The 10 T cell receptor beta chains below come from one sample, sequenced in a study of OX40 agonist ivuxolimab in advanced cancers. Produced via immunoSEQ multiplex PCR; TCRdb's table is partial and in-frame only. Seen here are roughly 74,000 clones, about 89% observed once, and the top ten hold around 0.56%. The sample here was CD4+ or CD8+ T cells sorted from blood, taken in a trial of the OX40 agonist ivuxolimab. These receptors were taken from an adult with an advanced solid tumor such as melanoma, head and neck, liver or kidney cancer.

The chain has TRBV25-1 and TRBJ2-5; D ambiguous. Trimming cost V 1 base and J 7 bases, with 10 bases left between them. Looked up from germline, CDR1 is MGHDK and CDR2 is SYGVNS. The CDR3 loop spans 13 amino acids. This chain's CDR3 is CASSEFLVGTQYF. DNA for the CDR3: TGTGCCAGCAGTGAATTCCTCGTCGGGACCCAGTACTTC.

The chain combines TRBV5-6 with TRBJ2-1; 7 bases are shared with TRBD1. Germline trimming cut 2 bases from V and 15 bases from J; bases unmatched to any gene: 8. The CDR3 runs to 12 residues. The germline V gene has CDR1 SGHDT and CDR2 YYEEEE. DNA for the CDR3: TGTGCCAGCAGCTTCTACAGGGGTGTTGGGTTCTTC. This sequence encodes CASSFYRGVGFF.

The chain employs TRBV6-1 and TRBJ1-5; D not resolved. This CDR3 contains 13 residues. In germline, CDR1 is MNHNS, CDR2 SASEGT. The V end was cut by 4 bases, the J end by 2 bases, with 6 bases between. CDR3 nucleotide sequence: TGTGCCAGCAGTGGACCCGGCAATCAGCCCCAGCATTTT. It specifies CASSGPGNQPQHF.

The chain is built from TRBV9 and TRBJ2-1; 9 bases line up with TRBD1. CDR1 is SGDLS and CDR2 is YYNGEE in the germline V gene. The CDR3 contains 15 residues. Trimming took 3 bases from V and 12 from J; bases not matched to a gene: 13. CDR3 DNA sequence: TGTGCCAGCAGCGCTTATACAGGGGGCGGGGTAGGGCAGTTCTTC. Its protein product is CASSAYTGGGVGQFF.

A single count supports this clone. The chain has TRBV30 and TRBJ1-1, with 8 positions matching TRBD1. Germline V gene lookup returns CDR1 GTSNPN and CDR2 SVGIG (reference sequence). This CDR3 has 15 amino acids. V was clipped by 4 bases and J by 4 bases; unmatched bases: 11. The CDR3 loop is CAWKSGTGGVTEAFF. CDR3 nucleotides: TGTGCCTGGAAGTCCGGGACAGGAGGAGTCACTGAAGCTTTCTTT.

The V and J genes are TRBV5-8 and TRBJ2-4; 8 nucleotides line up with TRBD1. This CDR3 has 17 amino acids. The germline V gene has CDR1 SGHTS and CDR2 YDEGEE. With 3 bases clipped from V and 4 bases from J, the junction kept 12 bases outside the gene matches. CDR3 in amino acids: CASSYYLTGTGKNIQYF. CDR3 coding DNA: TGTGCCAGCAGCTATTATTTGACCGGGACAGGAAAAAACATTCAGTACTTC.

V usage is TRBV29-1 and J usage is TRBJ1-5; D is possibly TRBD1 (5 bases). CDR1 is SQVTM, CDR2 ANQGSEA, per germline. The CDR3 runs to 13 residues. Trimming shortened V by 5 bases and J by 9 bases, and 17 bases separated the two germline ends. CDR3 nucleotides: TGCAGCGTTATCCGGGACCCTCCGGGGCCCCAGCATTTT. Amino acid sequence: CSVIRDPPGPQHF.

V usage is TRBV11-2 and J usage is TRBJ1-1, with unresolved D. This CDR3 comprises 13 residues. Germline V lookup: CDR1 SGHAT, CDR2 FQNNGV. V was clipped by 3 bases and J by 1 base, with 6 bases between them. In DNA, the CDR3 is TGTGCCAGCAGCTTCGAGAGGAACACTGAAGCTTTCTTT. Translating it yields CASSFERNTEAFF.

The chain carries TRBV6-6 and TRBJ1-2; no reliable D call. The CDR3 is made up of 12 amino acids. In germline, CDR1 is MNHNY, CDR2 SVGAGI (reference sequence). V lost 7 bases to trimming and J lost 9 bases, with 15 bases between them. The CDR3 reads CASTGPSMSYTF. DNA of the CDR3: TGTGCCAGCACCGGCCCCTCAATGAGCTACACCTTC.

This clone was observed a single time. The chain joins TRBV18 to TRBJ2-3; 9 bases fit TRBD2. The V and J ends lost 1 base and 6 bases, in that order; junction bases with no gene match: 8. CDR3 size: 16 residues. The germline V gene has CDR1 KGHSH and CDR2 LQKENI. CDR3 protein: CASSPLLSGGRDTQYF. CDR3 bases: TGTGCCAGCTCACCACTCCTGAGCGGGGGGCGGGATACGCAGTATTTT.